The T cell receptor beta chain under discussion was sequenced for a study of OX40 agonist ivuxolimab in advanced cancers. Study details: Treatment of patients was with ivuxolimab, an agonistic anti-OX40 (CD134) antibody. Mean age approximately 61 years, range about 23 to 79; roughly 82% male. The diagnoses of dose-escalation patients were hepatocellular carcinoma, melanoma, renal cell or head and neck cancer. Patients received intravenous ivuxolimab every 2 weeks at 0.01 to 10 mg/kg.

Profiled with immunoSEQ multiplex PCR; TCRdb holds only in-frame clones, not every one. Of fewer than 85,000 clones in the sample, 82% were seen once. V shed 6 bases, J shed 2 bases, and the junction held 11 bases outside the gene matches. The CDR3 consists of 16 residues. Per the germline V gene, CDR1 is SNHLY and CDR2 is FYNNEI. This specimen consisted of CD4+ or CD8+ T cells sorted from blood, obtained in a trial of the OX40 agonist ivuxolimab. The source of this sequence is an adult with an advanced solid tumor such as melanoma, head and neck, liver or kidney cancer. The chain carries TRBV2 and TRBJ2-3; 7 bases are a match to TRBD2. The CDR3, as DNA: TGTGCCAGCAGGGTGTCTAGCGGATCTAACACAGATACGCAGTATTTT. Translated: CASRVSSGSNTDTQYF. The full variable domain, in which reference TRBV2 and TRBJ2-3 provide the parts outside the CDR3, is EPEVTQTPSHQVTQMGQEVILRCVPISNHLYFYWYRQILGQKVEFLVSFYNNEISEKSEIFDDQFSVERPDGSNFTLKIRSTKLEDSAMYFCASRVSSGSNTDTQYFGPGTRLTVL.